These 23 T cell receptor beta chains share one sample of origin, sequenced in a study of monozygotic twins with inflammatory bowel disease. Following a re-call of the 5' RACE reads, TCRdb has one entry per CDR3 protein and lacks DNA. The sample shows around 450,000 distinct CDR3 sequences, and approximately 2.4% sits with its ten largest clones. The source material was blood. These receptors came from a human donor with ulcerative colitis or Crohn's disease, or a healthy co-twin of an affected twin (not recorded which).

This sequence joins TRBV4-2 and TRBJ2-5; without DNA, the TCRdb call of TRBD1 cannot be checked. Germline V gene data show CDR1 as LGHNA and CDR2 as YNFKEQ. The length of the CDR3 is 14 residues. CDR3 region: CASSQGTEQETQYF.

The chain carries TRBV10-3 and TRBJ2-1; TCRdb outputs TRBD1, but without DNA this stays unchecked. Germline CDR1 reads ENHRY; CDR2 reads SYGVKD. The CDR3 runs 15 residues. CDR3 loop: CAIRGGQGSYNEQFF.

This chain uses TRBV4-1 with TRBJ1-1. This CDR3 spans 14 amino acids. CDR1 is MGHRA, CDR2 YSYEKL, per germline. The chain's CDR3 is CASSGTSENTEAFF.

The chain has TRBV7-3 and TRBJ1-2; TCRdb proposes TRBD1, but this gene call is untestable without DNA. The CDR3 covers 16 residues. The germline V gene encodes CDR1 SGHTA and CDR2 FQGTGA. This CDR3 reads CASSLTGAGGHYGYTF. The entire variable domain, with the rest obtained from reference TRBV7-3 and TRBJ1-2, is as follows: GAGVSQTPSNKVTEKGKYVELRCDPISGHTALYWYRQSLGQGPEFLIYFQGTGAADDSGLPNDRFFAVRPEGSVSTLKIQRTERGDSAVYLCASSLTGAGGHYGYTFGSGTRLTVV.

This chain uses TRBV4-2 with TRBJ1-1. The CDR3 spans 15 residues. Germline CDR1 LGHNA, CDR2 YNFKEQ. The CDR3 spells CASSGRGTVNTEAFF.

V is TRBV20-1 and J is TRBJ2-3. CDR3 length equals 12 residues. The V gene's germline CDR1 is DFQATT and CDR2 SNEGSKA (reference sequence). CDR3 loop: CSAISSTDTQYF.

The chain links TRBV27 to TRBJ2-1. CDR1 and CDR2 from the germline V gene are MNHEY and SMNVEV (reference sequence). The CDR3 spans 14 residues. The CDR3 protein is CASKVGDSYNEQFF.

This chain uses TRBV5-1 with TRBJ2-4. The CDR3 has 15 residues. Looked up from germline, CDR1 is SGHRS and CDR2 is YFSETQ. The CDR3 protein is CASSLAGSYKNIQYF.

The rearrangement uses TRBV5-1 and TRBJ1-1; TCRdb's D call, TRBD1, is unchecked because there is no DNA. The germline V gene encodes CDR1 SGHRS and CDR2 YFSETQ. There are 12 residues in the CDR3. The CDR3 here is CASSFPDSEAFF.

The CDR3 region is CASSPRERSYNEQFF. The rearrangement joins TRBV18 to TRBJ2-1; no DNA is available, so the TRBD2 call from TCRdb remains unchecked. The germline CDR1 and CDR2 sequences are KGHSH and LQKENI. The CDR3 contains 15 residues.

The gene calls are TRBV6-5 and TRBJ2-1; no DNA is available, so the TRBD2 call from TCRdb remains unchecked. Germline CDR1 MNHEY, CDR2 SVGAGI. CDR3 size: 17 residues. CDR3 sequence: CASSYSSGRASYNEQFF.

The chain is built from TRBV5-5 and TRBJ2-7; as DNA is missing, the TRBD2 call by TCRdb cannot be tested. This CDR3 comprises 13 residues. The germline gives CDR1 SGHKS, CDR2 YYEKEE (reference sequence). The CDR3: CASSLGLAEEQYF. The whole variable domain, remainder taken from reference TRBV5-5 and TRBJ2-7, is DAGVTQSPTHLIKTRGQQVTLRCSPISGHKSVSWYQQVLGQGPQFIFQYYEKEERGRGNFPDRFSARQFPNYSSELNVNALLLGDSALYLCASSLGLAEEQYFGPGTRLTVT.

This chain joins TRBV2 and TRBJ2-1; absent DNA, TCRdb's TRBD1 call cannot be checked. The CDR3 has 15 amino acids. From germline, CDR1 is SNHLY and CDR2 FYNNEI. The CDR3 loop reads CASRPGDADVDEQFF.

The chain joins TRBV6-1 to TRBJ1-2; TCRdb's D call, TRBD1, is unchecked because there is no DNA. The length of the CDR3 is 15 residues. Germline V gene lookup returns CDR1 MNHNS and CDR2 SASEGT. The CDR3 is CASRLGTGGLYGYTF.

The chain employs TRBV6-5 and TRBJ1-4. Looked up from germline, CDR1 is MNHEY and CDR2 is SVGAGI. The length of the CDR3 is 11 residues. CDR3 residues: CASRLNEKLFF.

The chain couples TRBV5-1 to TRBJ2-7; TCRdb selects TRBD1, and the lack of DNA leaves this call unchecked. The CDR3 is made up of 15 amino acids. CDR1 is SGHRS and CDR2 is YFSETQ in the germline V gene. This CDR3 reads CASSQGGSGSYEQYF.

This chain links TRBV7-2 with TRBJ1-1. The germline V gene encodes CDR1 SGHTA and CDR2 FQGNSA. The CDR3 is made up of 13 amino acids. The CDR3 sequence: CASTETPNTEAFF.

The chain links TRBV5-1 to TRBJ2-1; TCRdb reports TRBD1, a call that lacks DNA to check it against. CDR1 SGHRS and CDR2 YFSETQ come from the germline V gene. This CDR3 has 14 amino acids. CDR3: CASSPGPSNNEQFF.

The CDR3 sequence is CASSLALSGEYF. This chain joins TRBV7-9 and TRBJ2-5. The CDR3 is made up of 12 amino acids. Germline V gives CDR1 SEHNR, CDR2 FQNEAQ (reference sequence).

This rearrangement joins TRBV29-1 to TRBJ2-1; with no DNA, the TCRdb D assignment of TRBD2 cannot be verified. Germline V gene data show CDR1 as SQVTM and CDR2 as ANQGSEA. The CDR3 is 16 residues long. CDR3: CSIERLAENSYNEQFF.

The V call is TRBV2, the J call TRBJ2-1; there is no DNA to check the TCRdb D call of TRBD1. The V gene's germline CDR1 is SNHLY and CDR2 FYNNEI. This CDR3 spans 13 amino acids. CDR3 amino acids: CASRQGADNEQFF.

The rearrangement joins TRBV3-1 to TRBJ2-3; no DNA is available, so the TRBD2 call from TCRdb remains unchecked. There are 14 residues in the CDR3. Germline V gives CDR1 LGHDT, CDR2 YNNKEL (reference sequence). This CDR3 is CASSPGLAGDTQYF.

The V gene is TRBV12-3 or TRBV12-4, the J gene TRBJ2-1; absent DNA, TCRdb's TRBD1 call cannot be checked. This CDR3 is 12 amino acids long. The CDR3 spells CASSLARTGPLF.